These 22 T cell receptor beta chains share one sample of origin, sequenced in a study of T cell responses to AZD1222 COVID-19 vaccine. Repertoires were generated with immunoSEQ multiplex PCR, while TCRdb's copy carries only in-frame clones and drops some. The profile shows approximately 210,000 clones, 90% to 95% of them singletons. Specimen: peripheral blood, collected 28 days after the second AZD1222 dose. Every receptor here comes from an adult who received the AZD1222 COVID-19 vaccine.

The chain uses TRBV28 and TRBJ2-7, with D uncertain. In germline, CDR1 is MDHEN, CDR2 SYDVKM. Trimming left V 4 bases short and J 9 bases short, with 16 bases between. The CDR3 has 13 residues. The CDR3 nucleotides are TGTGCCAGCAGTTCCCCGACACCCACCGGGCAGTACTTC. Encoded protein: CASSSPTPTGQYF.

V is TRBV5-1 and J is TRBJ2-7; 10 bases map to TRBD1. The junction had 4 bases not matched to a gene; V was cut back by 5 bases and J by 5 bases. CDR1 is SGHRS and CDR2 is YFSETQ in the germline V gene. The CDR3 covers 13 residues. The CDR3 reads CASRGQGNHEQYF. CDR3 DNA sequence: TGCGCCAGCAGGGGACAGGGGAATCACGAGCAGTACTTC.

CDR3 loop: CATSDPFGTVNTGELFF. CDR3 nucleotide sequence: TGTGCCACCAGTGACCCTTTTGGGACTGTGAACACCGGGGAGCTGTTTTTT. The rearrangement links TRBV24-1 to TRBJ2-2; possible D gene TRBD2, 6 bases. The germline gives CDR1 KGHDR, CDR2 SFDVKD. There are 17 residues in the CDR3. Trimming stripped 4 bases from V and 1 base from J, with 15 bases between.

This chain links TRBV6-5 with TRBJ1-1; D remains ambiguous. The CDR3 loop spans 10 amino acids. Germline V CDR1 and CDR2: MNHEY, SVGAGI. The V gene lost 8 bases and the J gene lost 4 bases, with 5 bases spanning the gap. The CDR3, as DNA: TGTGCCAGCGGAGGCACTGAAGCTTTCTTT. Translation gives CASGGTEAFF.

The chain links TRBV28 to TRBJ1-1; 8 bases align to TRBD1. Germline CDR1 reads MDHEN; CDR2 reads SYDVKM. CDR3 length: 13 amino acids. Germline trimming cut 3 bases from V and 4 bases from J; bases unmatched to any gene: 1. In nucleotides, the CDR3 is TGTGCCAGCAGTTTCGGACAGGGCACTGAAGCTTTCTTT. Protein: CASSFGQGTEAFF.

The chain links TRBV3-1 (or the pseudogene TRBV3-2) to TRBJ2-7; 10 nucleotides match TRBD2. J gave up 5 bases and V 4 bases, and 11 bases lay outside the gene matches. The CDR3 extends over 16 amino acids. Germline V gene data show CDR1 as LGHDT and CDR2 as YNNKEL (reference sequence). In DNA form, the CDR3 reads TGTGCCAGCAGCCTCAAACTAGCGGGAATCCCCGACGAGCAGTACTTC. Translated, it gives CASSLKLAGIPDEQYF.

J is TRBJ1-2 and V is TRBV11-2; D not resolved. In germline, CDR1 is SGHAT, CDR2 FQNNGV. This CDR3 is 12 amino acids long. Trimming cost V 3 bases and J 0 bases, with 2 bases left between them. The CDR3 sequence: CASSFTNYGYTF. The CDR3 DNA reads TGTGCCAGCAGCTTCACTAACTATGGCTACACCTTC. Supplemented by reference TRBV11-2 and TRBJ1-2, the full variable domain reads EAGVAQSPRYKIIEKRQSVAFWCNPISGHATLYWYQQILGQGPKLLIQFQNNGVVDDSQLPKDRFSAERLKGVDSTLKIQPAKLEDSAVYLCASSFTNYGYTFGSGTRLTVV.

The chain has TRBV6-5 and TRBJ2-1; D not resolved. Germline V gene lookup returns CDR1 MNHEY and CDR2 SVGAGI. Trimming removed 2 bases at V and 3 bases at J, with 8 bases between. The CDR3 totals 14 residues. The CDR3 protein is CASSYGVNYNEQFF. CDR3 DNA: TGTGCCAGCAGTTACGGGGTTAACTACAATGAGCAGTTCTTC.

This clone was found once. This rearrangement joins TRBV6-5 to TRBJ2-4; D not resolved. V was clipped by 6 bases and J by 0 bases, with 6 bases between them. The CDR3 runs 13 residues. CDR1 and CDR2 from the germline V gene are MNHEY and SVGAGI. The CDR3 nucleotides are TGTGCCAGCAGGCAATTAGCCAAAAACATTCAGTACTTC. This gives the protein CASRQLAKNIQYF.

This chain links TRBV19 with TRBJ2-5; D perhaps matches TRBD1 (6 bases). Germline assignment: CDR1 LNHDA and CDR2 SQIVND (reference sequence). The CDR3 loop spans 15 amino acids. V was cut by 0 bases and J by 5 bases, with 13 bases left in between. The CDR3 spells CASSIDVAGVETQYF. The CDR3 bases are TGTGCCAGTAGTATAGATGTTGCAGGGGTCGAGACCCAGTACTTC.

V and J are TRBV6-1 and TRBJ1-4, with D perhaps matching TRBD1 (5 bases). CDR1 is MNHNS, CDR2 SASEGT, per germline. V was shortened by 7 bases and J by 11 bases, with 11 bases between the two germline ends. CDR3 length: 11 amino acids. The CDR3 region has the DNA TGTGCCAGCAATGAGGGGAGGAAACTGTTTTTT. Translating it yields CASNEGRKLFF.

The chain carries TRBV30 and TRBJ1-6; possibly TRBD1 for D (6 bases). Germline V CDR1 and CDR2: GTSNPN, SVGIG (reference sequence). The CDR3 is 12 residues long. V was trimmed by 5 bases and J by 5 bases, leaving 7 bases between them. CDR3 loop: CAWDRNNSPLHF. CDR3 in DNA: TGTGCCTGGGACAGGAATAATTCACCCCTCCACTTT.

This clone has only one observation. The CDR3 region is CASSTPPVVGQPQHF. The DNA for the CDR3 is TGTGCCAGCAGTACCCCCCCCGTAGTAGGGCAGCCCCAGCATTTT. The chain employs TRBV6-2 or TRBV6-3 and TRBJ1-5; no clear D. There are 15 residues in the CDR3. Germline V gene lookup returns CDR1 MNHEY and CDR2 SVGEGT. V dropped 5 bases and J dropped 7 bases, with 18 bases sitting between them.

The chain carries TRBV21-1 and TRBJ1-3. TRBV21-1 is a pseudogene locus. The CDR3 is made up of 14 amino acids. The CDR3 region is CASSKVRAGNTIYF. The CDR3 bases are TGTGCCAGCAGCAAAGTAAGAGCTGGAAACACCATATATTTT.

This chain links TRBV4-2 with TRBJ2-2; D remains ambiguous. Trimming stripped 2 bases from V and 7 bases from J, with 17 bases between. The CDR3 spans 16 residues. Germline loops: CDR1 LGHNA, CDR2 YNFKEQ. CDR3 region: CASSQPPSAKDGELFF. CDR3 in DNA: TGTGCCAGCAGCCAACCCCCAAGTGCAAAGGACGGGGAGCTGTTTTTT.

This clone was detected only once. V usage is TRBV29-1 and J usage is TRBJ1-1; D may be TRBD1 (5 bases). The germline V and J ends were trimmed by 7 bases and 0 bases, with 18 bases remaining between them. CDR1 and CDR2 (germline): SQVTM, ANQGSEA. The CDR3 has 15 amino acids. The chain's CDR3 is CSARAPGYMNTEAFF. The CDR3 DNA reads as TGCAGCGCAAGGGCGCCAGGGTACATGAACACTGAAGCTTTCTTT.

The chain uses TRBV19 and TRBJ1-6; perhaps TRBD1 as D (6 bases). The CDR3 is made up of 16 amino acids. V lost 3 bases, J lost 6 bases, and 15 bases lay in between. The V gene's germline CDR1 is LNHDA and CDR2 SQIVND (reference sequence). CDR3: CASSITRGQSNSPLHF. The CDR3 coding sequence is TGTGCCAGTAGTATCACCCGAGGACAGAGTAATTCACCCCTCCACTTT.

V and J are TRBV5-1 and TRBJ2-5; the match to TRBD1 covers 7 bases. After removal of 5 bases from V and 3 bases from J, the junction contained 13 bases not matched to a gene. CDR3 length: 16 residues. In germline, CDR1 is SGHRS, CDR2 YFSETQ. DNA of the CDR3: TGCGCCAGCAGTCCCCGAGAGACAGGGAATAAAGAGACCCAGTACTTC. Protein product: CASSPRETGNKETQYF.

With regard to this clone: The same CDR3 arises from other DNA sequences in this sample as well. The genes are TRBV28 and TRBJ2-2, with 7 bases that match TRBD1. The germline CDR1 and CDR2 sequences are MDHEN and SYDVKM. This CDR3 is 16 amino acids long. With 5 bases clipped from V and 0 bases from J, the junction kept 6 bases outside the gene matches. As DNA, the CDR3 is TGTGCCAGCAGTCCAGTAGACAGGGCGAACACCGGGGAGCTGTTTTTT. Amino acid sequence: CASSPVDRANTGELFF. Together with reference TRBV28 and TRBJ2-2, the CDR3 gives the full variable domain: DVKVTQSSRYLVKRTGEKVFLECVQDMDHENMFWYRQDPGLGLRLIYFSYDVKMKEKGDIPEGYSVSREKKERFSLILESASTNQTSMYLCASSPVDRANTGELFFGEGSRLTVL.

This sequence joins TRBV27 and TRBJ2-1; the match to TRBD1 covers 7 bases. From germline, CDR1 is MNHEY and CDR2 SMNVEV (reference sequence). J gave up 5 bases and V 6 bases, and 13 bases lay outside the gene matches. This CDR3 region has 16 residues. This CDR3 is CASSLNYRGNNNEQFF. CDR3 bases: TGTGCCAGCAGCCTGAATTACAGGGGTAATAACAATGAGCAGTTCTTC.

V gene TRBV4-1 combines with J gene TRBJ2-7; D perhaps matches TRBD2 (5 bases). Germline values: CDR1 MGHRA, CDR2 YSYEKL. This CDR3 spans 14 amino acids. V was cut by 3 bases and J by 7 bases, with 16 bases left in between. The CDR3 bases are TGCGCCAGCAGCCAGTCTAGCTATTTTGTAGAGCAGTACTTC. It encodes CASSQSSYFVEQYF.

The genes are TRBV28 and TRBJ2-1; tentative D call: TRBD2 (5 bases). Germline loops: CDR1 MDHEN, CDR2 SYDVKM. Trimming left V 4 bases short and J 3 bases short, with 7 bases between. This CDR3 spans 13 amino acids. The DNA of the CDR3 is TGTGCCAGCAGTTCCGGACTCTACAATGAGCAGTTCTTC. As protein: CASSSGLYNEQFF.